These 20 T cell receptor beta chains were all obtained from the same sample, sequenced in a study of T cell responses to AZD1222 COVID-19 vaccine. This table comes from immunoSEQ multiplex PCR, and its TCRdb copy is limited to in-frame clones, with some not included. This table has 90,000 to 150,000 clones, around 89% appearing once. Material: peripheral blood, obtained on day 0 of AZD1222 vaccination. The receptors were sampled from an adult in good health.

The V and J genes are TRBV18 and TRBJ2-5, with D perhaps given as TRBD1 or TRBD2 (5 bases each). Germline CDR1 is KGHSH and CDR2 is LQKENI. The CDR3 covers 15 residues. Deletions cut 3 bases from V and 1 base from J, with 12 bases between. This chain's CDR3 is CASSPRKGPQETQYF. CDR3 DNA: TGTGCCAGCTCACCGAGGAAGGGACCCCAAGAGACCCAGTACTTC. Full variable domain (missing parts from reference TRBV18 and TRBJ2-5): NAGVMQNPRHLVRRRGQEARLRCSPMKGHSHVYWYRQLPEEGLKFMVYLQKENIIDESGMPKERFSAEFPKEGPSILRIQQVVRGDSAAYFCASSPRKGPQETQYFGPGTRLLVL.

The chain uses TRBV18 and TRBJ2-3, with a weak D call TRBD1 (6 bases). Germline loops: CDR1 KGHSH, CDR2 LQKENI. Trimming left V 4 bases short and J 7 bases short, with 21 bases between. The CDR3 loop spans 16 amino acids. CDR3 residues: CASSRTGTSHANTQYF. CDR3 DNA: TGTGCCAGCTCACGGACCGGGACATCACATGCTAATACGCAGTATTTT.

The chain combines TRBV10-3 with TRBJ1-5; D is unresolved. The germline V gene has CDR1 ENHRY and CDR2 SYGVKD. V lost 10 bases to trimming and J lost 2 bases, with 18 bases between them. The CDR3 sequence is 15 residues long. CDR3: CATAAALVGNQPQHF. The CDR3, as DNA: TGTGCCACCGCGGCGGCCCTCGTGGGCAATCAGCCCCAGCATTTT.

This clone was picked up a small number of times. The V and J genes are TRBV6-5 and TRBJ1-6; D is unclear. Trimming stripped 2 bases from V and 2 bases from J, with 10 bases between. This CDR3 is built from 16 residues. CDR1 is MNHEY, CDR2 SVGAGI, per germline. The CDR3 coding sequence is TGTGCCAGCAGTTACAGGGAGAGGCCCTATAATTCACCCCTCCACTTT. As protein: CASSYRERPYNSPLHF.

The V call is TRBV5-6, the J call TRBJ2-5, with 11 bases that match TRBD2. The ends lost 0 bases at V and 4 bases at J; junction bases unmatched: 11. Looked up from germline, CDR1 is SGHDT and CDR2 is YYEEEE. The CDR3 spans 18 residues. The CDR3: CASSLGLAGGTLGETQYF. CDR3 bases: TGTGCCAGCAGCTTGGGCCTAGCGGGGGGCACACTGGGAGAGACCCAGTACTTC. The variable domain in full, with the rest retrieved from reference TRBV5-6 and TRBJ2-5, is DAGVTQSPTHLIKTRGQQVTLRCSPKSGHDTVSWYQQALGQGPQFIFQYYEEEERQRGNFPDRFSGHQFPNYSSELNVNALLLGDSALYLCASSLGLAGGTLGETQYFGPGTRLLVL.

This clone has just a few counts. This chain joins TRBV2 and TRBJ1-2; tentative D call: TRBD1 (6 bases). Trimming left V 3 bases short and J 7 bases short, with 12 bases between. The CDR3 sequence is 13 residues long. Germline CDR1 SNHLY, CDR2 FYNNEI. CDR3 sequence (DNA): TGTGCCAGCAGTGACGGCAGGGGTGGTGGCTACACCTTC. Translating it yields CASSDGRGGGYTF.

The table lists this clone with a count of one. The genes are TRBV5-6 and TRBJ2-1; 10 positions match TRBD2. Trimming at V came to 4 bases and at J to 2 bases, leaving 3 bases not matched to a gene. This CDR3 region has 15 residues. CDR1 and CDR2 from the germline V gene are SGHDT and YYEEEE. This CDR3 reads CASSGLAEPYNEQFF. The CDR3, as DNA: TGTGCCAGCAGCGGACTAGCGGAACCCTACAATGAGCAGTTCTTC. The complete variable domain, with remaining parts taken from reference TRBV5-6 and TRBJ2-1, reads DAGVTQSPTHLIKTRGQQVTLRCSPKSGHDTVSWYQQALGQGPQFIFQYYEEEERQRGNFPDRFSGHQFPNYSSELNVNALLLGDSALYLCASSGLAEPYNEQFFGPGTRLTVL.

The chain combines TRBV4-2 with TRBJ2-5, with 10 bases identical to TRBD2. The trim removed 1 base at V and 2 bases at J, leaving 7 bases unmatched. The CDR3 runs 17 residues. CDR1 is LGHNA and CDR2 is YNFKEQ in the germline V gene. This chain's CDR3 is CASSQASSGGIQETQYF. The CDR3 coding sequence is TGTGCCAGCAGCCAAGCGTCTAGCGGGGGTATACAAGAGACCCAGTACTTC.

The chain carries TRBV5-1 and TRBJ1-6, with TRBD1 identical over 8 bases. Trimming cost V 1 base and J 7 bases; bases outside gene matches: 4. CDR3 length: 15 residues. The germline CDR1 and CDR2 sequences are SGHRS and YFSETQ. The CDR3 DNA reads TGCGCCAGCAGCTTGATAGGACAGGGAAATTCACCCCTCCACTTT. It is translated as CASSLIGQGNSPLHF.

This rearrangement joins TRBV19 to TRBJ1-1; D is unclear. The CDR3 loop spans 14 amino acids. CDR1 and CDR2 from the germline V gene are LNHDA and SQIVND (reference sequence). Trimming took 7 bases from V and 1 from J, leaving 13 bases between them. The CDR3 loop is CASTLNGQNTEAFF. CDR3 in DNA: TGTGCCAGTACACTAAATGGTCAGAACACTGAAGCTTTCTTT.

The V gene is TRBV7-3, the J gene TRBJ2-1, with D uncertain. Germline lookup yields CDR1 SGHTA and CDR2 FQGTGA. CDR3 length: 13 amino acids. Trimming pared 5 bases from V and 9 bases from J, leaving 14 bases between. CDR3 sequence: CASSPPSSSEQFF. The CDR3 DNA sequence: TGTGCCAGCAGCCCACCCAGTAGTAGTGAGCAGTTCTTC. Drawing the rest from reference TRBV7-3 and TRBJ2-1, the complete variable domain is GAGVSQTPSNKVTEKGKYVELRCDPISGHTALYWYRQSLGQGPEFLIYFQGTGAADDSGLPNDRFFAVRPEGSVSTLKIQRTERGDSAVYLCASSPPSSSEQFFGPGTRLTVL.

The CDR3 coding sequence is TGTGCCAGCCGAGGACAGGCGACCGGGGAGCTGTTTTTT. Translating gives CASRGQATGELFF. V usage is TRBV27 and J usage is TRBJ2-2; 7 bases map to TRBD1. Germline values: CDR1 MNHEY, CDR2 SMNVEV (reference sequence). Germline trimming cut 8 bases from V and 5 bases from J; bases unmatched to any gene: 5. The CDR3 runs 13 residues.

The chain carries TRBV5-1 and TRBJ2-7; D call uncertain. V was clipped by 0 bases and J by 8 bases, with 6 bases between them. Per germline, CDR1 SGHRS and CDR2 YFSETQ. CDR3 length: 11 amino acids. CDR3: CASSLDQKQYF. Written as DNA, the CDR3 is TGCGCCAGCAGCTTGGATCAGAAGCAGTACTTC.

This clone was recorded only once. The chain joins TRBV19 to TRBJ1-5; D is ambiguous. The V end was cut by 0 bases, the J end by 2 bases, with 11 bases between. This CDR3 comprises 16 residues. Germline V gene lookup returns CDR1 LNHDA and CDR2 SQIVND (reference sequence). The CDR3 reads CASSIDSNPRNQPQHF. The CDR3 DNA is TGTGCCAGTAGTATAGATTCCAATCCACGCAATCAGCCCCAGCATTTT.

This clone showed up just a few times. The chain combines TRBV27 with TRBJ1-5; D not resolved. Germline-derived CDR1 and CDR2 are MNHEY and SMNVEV (reference sequence). The CDR3 runs 14 residues. V lost 0 bases and J lost 1, with 4 bases in between. CDR3 amino acids: CASSLSVSNQPQHF. In DNA form, the CDR3 reads TGTGCCAGCAGTTTATCGGTGAGCAATCAGCCCCAGCATTTT.

This clone was counted a single time. V gene TRBV7-8 combines with J gene TRBJ1-4; D is unclear. Germline V lookup: CDR1 SGHVS, CDR2 FQNEAQ. V was cut by 5 bases and J by 0 bases, with 10 bases left in between. The CDR3 runs 15 residues. The CDR3 region is CASSRTDATNEKLFF. DNA of the CDR3: TGTGCCAGCAGCCGGACGGACGCAACTAATGAAAAACTGTTTTTT.

The CDR3, as DNA: TGTGCCAGCAGTCTTGACGTGTTGGGGGGAGAAAAACTGTTTTTT. It codes for CASSLDVLGGEKLFF. The rearrangement uses TRBV28 and TRBJ1-4; D possibly corresponds to TRBD1 (5 bases). The CDR3 totals 15 residues. Deletions cut 5 bases from V and 8 bases from J, with 18 bases between. Germline V gene lookup returns CDR1 MDHEN and CDR2 SYDVKM.

The chain is built from TRBV6-6 and TRBJ1-6; the D is unclear. The CDR3 length is 16 residues. The germline CDR1 and CDR2 sequences are MNHNY and SVGAGI (reference sequence). Trimming shortened V by 2 bases and J by 2 bases, and 10 bases separated the two germline ends. CDR3 region: CASSYTTGTYNSPLHF. In DNA form, the CDR3 reads TGTGCCAGCAGTTACACTACCGGGACCTATAATTCACCCCTCCACTTT.

The chain employs TRBV19 and TRBJ2-2; D gene unclear. This CDR3 region has 14 residues. Per germline, CDR1 LNHDA and CDR2 SQIVND (reference sequence). V lost 3 bases and J lost 1, with 6 bases in between. Here the CDR3 reads CASSIGQNTGELFF. CDR3 nucleotides: TGTGCCAGTAGTATCGGGCAGAACACCGGGGAGCTGTTTTTT.

The chain employs TRBV6-6 and TRBJ1-3; D remains ambiguous. Trimming took 7 bases from V and 4 from J, leaving 17 bases between them. Per the germline V gene, CDR1 is MNHNY and CDR2 is SVGAGI (reference sequence). The CDR3 spans 15 residues. DNA for the CDR3: TGTGCCAGCACCACCAGAGTCGGATCAGGAAACACCATATATTTT. Protein product: CASTTRVGSGNTIYF.